This TCR beta chain emerged from a study of circulating CD8 cells and anti-PD-1 response in melanoma. General study findings and limits: Published repertoire comparisons used only baseline and M1 samples.

Live CD3+CD8+TCRalphabeta+ cells were sorted into four subsets by PD-1 and/or TIGIT. Each library started from around 14 ng of total RNA using the QIAseq Immune Repertoire TCR panel. TCRdb ran MiXCR on the reads and lists one entry per CDR3 protein. Among some 400 distinct CDR3 sequences listed, approximately 9.9% were seen once. In this sample, this clonotype turned up a few times. Its antigen is currently unknown. Sample: CD8+ T cells from PBMCs, taken at baseline or after one month of anti-PD-1 therapy (not recorded which). This receptor was obtained from a human donor with melanoma.

The CDR3 spells CASIGRVEAFF. CDR3 nucleotide sequence: TGTGCCAGTATCGGACGGGTTGAAGCTTTCTTT. V is TRBV19 and J is TRBJ1-1; D is uncertain. The V end was cut by 7 bases, the J end by 7 bases, with 10 bases between. Germline V gene data show CDR1 as LNHDA and CDR2 as SQIVND (reference sequence). The CDR3 length is 11 residues.